This entry lists 30 T cell receptor beta chains sequenced from one sample in a study of cytomegalovirus exposure and HLA in healthy donors. Produced via immunoSEQ multiplex PCR; TCRdb's table is partial and in-frame only. The sample consists of some 170,000 clones, approximately 89% of them appearing once. The specimen sequenced was PBMCs. All receptors derive from a woman aged 18-35 years in good health and CMV-seropositive.

This sequence joins TRBV7-2 and TRBJ2-1; no firm D call. The CDR3 spans 12 residues. Trimming shortened V by 5 bases and J by 6 bases, and 8 bases separated the two germline ends. Germline V gives CDR1 SGHTA, CDR2 FQGNSA. CDR3 DNA: TGTGCCAGCAGCCAACTGTCCAATGAGCAGTTCTTC. Encoded protein: CASSQLSNEQFF.

This clone was detected once. This chain connects TRBV5-8 to TRBJ1-5; D remains ambiguous. Trimming removed 1 base at V and 4 bases at J, with 9 bases between. Germline CDR1 is SGHTS and CDR2 is YDEGEE. This CDR3 has 14 amino acids. The CDR3 DNA reads TGTGCCAGCAGCTTGATTCGAGGGAATCAGCCCCAGCATTTT. Protein: CASSLIRGNQPQHF.

The J gene is TRBJ2-3, the V gene TRBV11-2, with D maybe TRBD1 (5 bases). CDR1 and CDR2 from the germline V gene are SGHAT and FQNNGV. This CDR3 is 13 amino acids long. V was pared by 5 bases and J by 1 base, with 7 bases between. The DNA for the CDR3 is TGTGCCAGCAGCCTGACAGGCACAGATACGCAGTATTTT. Amino acids: CASSLTGTDTQYF.

This chain uses TRBV29-1 with TRBJ2-7; D call uncertain. Trimming shortened V by 3 bases and J by 5 bases, and 8 bases separated the two germline ends. Germline-derived CDR1 and CDR2 are SQVTM and ANQGSEA. The CDR3 runs 11 residues. CDR3 DNA sequence: TGCAGCGTTGACACGGCGGACGAGCAGTACTTC. Translation: CSVDTADEQYF.

The chain couples TRBV28 to TRBJ2-6; TRBD2 is a possible D gene (6 bases). The CDR3 totals 18 residues. Germline V gene lookup returns CDR1 MDHEN and CDR2 SYDVKM. Between the trimmed V and J ends, which lost 3 bases and 0 bases, there was a span of 15 bases. The CDR3 loop reads CASSFTGAGISGANVLTF. CDR3 coding DNA: TGTGCCAGCAGTTTTACGGGAGCCGGAATCTCTGGGGCCAACGTCCTGACTTTC.

This chain connects TRBV20-1 to TRBJ2-7, with D possibly matching TRBD1 (6 bases). The V end lost 6 bases, the J end lost 0 bases, and 6 bases lay between the germline ends. Germline-derived CDR1 and CDR2 are DFQATT and SNEGSKA (reference sequence). CDR3 length: 11 amino acids. The CDR3 DNA follows: TGCAGTGCGGACAGCTCCTACGAGCAGTACTTC. Its translation: CSADSSYEQYF.

CDR3 in amino acids: CASSANYEQYF. In DNA form, the CDR3 reads TGTGCCAGCAGCGCTAACTACGAGCAGTACTTC. The chain links TRBV6-5 to TRBJ2-7, with unresolved D. V was pared by 6 bases and J by 3 bases, with 6 bases between. The CDR3 sequence is 11 residues long. Germline assignment: CDR1 MNHEY and CDR2 SVGAGI.

The genes are TRBV7-6 and TRBJ2-3; TRBD2 agrees at 8 bases. This CDR3 has 14 residues. The trim removed 2 bases at V and 8 bases at J, leaving 6 bases unmatched. CDR1 is SGHVS, CDR2 FNYEAQ, per germline. Here the CDR3 reads CASSLQAGEPTQYF. CDR3 sequence (DNA): TGTGCCAGCAGCTTACAAGCGGGGGAACCTACGCAGTATTTT.

The chain couples TRBV27 to TRBJ2-3, with TRBD1 identical over 9 bases. Germline assignment: CDR1 MNHEY and CDR2 SMNVEV (reference sequence). Germline trimming cut 7 bases from V and 2 bases from J; bases unmatched to any gene: 16. There are 18 residues in the CDR3. This CDR3 reads CASTEGTGIVRTTDTQYF. In nucleotides, the CDR3 is TGTGCCAGCACCGAGGGGACAGGGATCGTCCGGACCACAGATACGCAGTATTTT.

This clone was counted a single time. The chain links TRBV28 to TRBJ1-3; D is unresolved. This CDR3 has 15 amino acids. Germline CDR1 reads MDHEN; CDR2 reads SYDVKM. V was cut by 5 bases and J by 3 bases, with 14 bases left in between. The CDR3 loop reads CASSPTPGGGNTIYF. The CDR3 DNA reads as TGTGCCAGCAGTCCCACGCCGGGAGGTGGAAACACCATATATTTT.

The V and J genes are TRBV6-6 and TRBJ2-2, with D possibly matching TRBD2 (6 bases). CDR1 is MNHNY and CDR2 is SVGAGI in the germline V gene (reference sequence). This CDR3 has 13 residues. V lost 10 bases to trimming and J lost 0 bases, with 9 bases between them. CDR3 loop: CATGTSNTGELFF. In DNA form, the CDR3 reads TGTGCCACAGGGACTTCGAACACCGGGGAGCTGTTTTTT.

The chain links TRBV6-6 to TRBJ2-7, with D tentatively TRBD2 (6 bases). The CDR3 has 12 amino acids. Germline CDR1 MNHNY, CDR2 SVGAGI (reference sequence). Here the CDR3 DNA reads TGTGCTTCGGCAGGGAGGTCCTACGAGCAGTACTTC. Encoded protein: CASAGRSYEQYF.

V is TRBV28 and J is TRBJ1-3, with 10 bases that match TRBD1. With V trimmed by 3 bases and J by 1 base, 9 bases remained unmatched. The CDR3 is 18 amino acids. Germline V gene data show CDR1 as MDHEN and CDR2 as SYDVKM. CDR3 protein: CASSLRGTGVYSGNTIYF. The CDR3 bases are TGTGCCAGCAGTTTGAGAGGGACAGGGGTTTATTCTGGAAACACCATATATTTT.

This clone was found once. The chain recombines TRBV11-3 with TRBJ2-7; D remains ambiguous. This CDR3 region has 13 residues. The V gene's germline CDR1 is SGHNT and CDR2 YENEEA. V shed 2 bases and J shed 0 bases, with 5 bases lying between them. The CDR3 DNA is TGTGCCAGCAGCTTATCGGGCTCCTACGAGCAGTACTTC. It encodes CASSLSGSYEQYF.

The chain recombines TRBV30 with TRBJ2-3, with 8 nucleotides matching TRBD2. V was clipped by 4 bases and J by 0 bases; unmatched bases: 3. There are 14 residues in the CDR3. Germline CDR1 is GTSNPN and CDR2 is SVGIG (reference sequence). CDR3 coding DNA: TGTGCCTGGATCGGGGGGGCTAGCACAGATACGCAGTATTTT. Amino acid sequence: CAWIGGASTDTQYF.

The J gene is TRBJ1-1, the V gene TRBV7-9; no clear D. The CDR3 covers 12 residues. V lost 7 bases, J lost 4 bases, and 10 bases lay in between. Germline assignment: CDR1 SEHNR and CDR2 FQNEAQ (reference sequence). CDR3 sequence: CASTPKSTEAFF. The DNA for the CDR3 is TGTGCCAGCACCCCTAAATCCACTGAAGCTTTCTTT.

This chain uses TRBV5-6 with TRBJ2-7, with D unresolved. The germline V and J ends were trimmed by 4 bases and 3 bases, with 5 bases remaining between them. This CDR3 contains 11 residues. The germline gives CDR1 SGHDT, CDR2 YYEEEE. CDR3 loop: CASSTSYEQYF. CDR3 in DNA: TGTGCCAGCAGCACCAGCTACGAGCAGTACTTC.

The J gene is TRBJ1-5, the V gene TRBV28; D is uncertain. The CDR3 spans 14 residues. The V end lost 6 bases, the J end lost 7 bases, and 16 bases lay between the germline ends. Germline CDR1 is MDHEN and CDR2 is SYDVKM. This chain's CDR3 is CASSQDSVEQPQHF. In DNA form, the CDR3 reads TGTGCCAGCAGCCAGGACTCGGTGGAGCAGCCCCAGCATTTT.

The V gene is TRBV30, the J gene TRBJ2-5; possibly TRBD2 for D (5 bases). CDR1 and CDR2 (germline): GTSNPN, SVGIG (reference sequence). This CDR3 is 13 amino acids long. Trimming took off 5 bases at V and 5 bases at J, with 15 bases between the two ends. The DNA of the CDR3 is TGTGCCTGGGCCATGGGGAGCTTGGAGACCCAGTACTTC. It yields the protein CAWAMGSLETQYF.

Comment on this clone: A read error may account for a junction end that differs from germline. The chain combines TRBV10-3 with TRBJ2-1, with D perhaps matching TRBD1 (5 bases). From germline, CDR1 is ENHRY and CDR2 SYGVKD. The CDR3 totals 14 residues. DNA of the CDR3: TGCGCCGTCCGACAGTCTCTCTCCTACAATGAGCAGTTCTTC. Translating gives CAVRQSLSYNEQFF.

The chain has TRBV6-5 and TRBJ1-4; TRBD1 matches at 9 bases. The germline CDR1 and CDR2 sequences are MNHEY and SVGAGI. The ends lost 6 bases at V and 7 bases at J; junction bases unmatched: 6. CDR3 length equals 14 residues. Here the CDR3 DNA reads TGTGCCAGCAGGATCACAGGGGGCAGTGAAAAACTGTTTTTT. The encoded protein is CASRITGGSEKLFF.

This sequence joins TRBV9 and TRBJ1-1; a possible D gene is TRBD1 (5 bases). Germline assignment: CDR1 SGDLS and CDR2 YYNGEE. This CDR3 spans 15 amino acids. V lost 4 bases and J 5 bases, leaving 18 bases between the germline ends. CDR3 in amino acids: CASSPPGVVGTEAFF. As DNA, the CDR3 is TGTGCCAGCAGCCCCCCGGGGGTCGTCGGAACTGAAGCTTTCTTT.

The V gene is TRBV19, the J gene TRBJ1-5, with no clear D. This CDR3 contains 15 residues. Trimming left V 5 bases short and J 0 bases short, with 11 bases between. Germline V gene lookup returns CDR1 LNHDA and CDR2 SQIVND (reference sequence). CDR3 in DNA: TGTGCCAGTAGTTTACAGTTGTATAGCAATCAGCCCCAGCATTTT. Translation gives CASSLQLYSNQPQHF.

This rearrangement joins TRBV29-1 to TRBJ2-7; D not resolved. Germline V gives CDR1 SQVTM, CDR2 ANQGSEA. The V end lost 5 bases, the J end lost 3 bases, and 14 bases lay between the germline ends. CDR3 length: 13 amino acids. In DNA, the CDR3 is TGCAGCGTTCGCGGCCTCCTAAGCTACGAGCAGTACTTC. Amino acid sequence: CSVRGLLSYEQYF.

This clone was recorded only once. The chain combines TRBV6-6 with TRBJ2-5; 11 positions match TRBD1. The CDR3 runs 15 residues. Per the germline V gene, CDR1 is MNHNY and CDR2 is SVGAGI (reference sequence). The V gene end was trimmed by 1 base and the J gene end by 5 bases; junction bases not matched to a gene: 3. The CDR3 sequence is CASSYWTGGMETQYF. The CDR3 nucleotides read TGTGCCAGCAGTTACTGGACAGGGGGCATGGAGACCCAGTACTTC.

This clone was recorded once. The chain recombines TRBV2 with TRBJ1-5, with 9 nucleotides matching TRBD1. V was clipped by 9 bases and J by 6 bases; unmatched bases: 9. This CDR3 comprises 14 residues. The V gene's germline CDR1 is SNHLY and CDR2 FYNNEI. DNA of the CDR3: TGTGCCAGAGGGTCTACAGGGGGCATTCAGCCCCAGCATTTT. Its protein is CARGSTGGIQPQHF. Filled out from reference TRBV2 and TRBJ1-5, the complete variable domain reads EPEVTQTPSHQVTQMGQEVILRCVPISNHLYFYWYRQILGQKVEFLVSFYNNEISEKSEIFDDQFSVERPDGSNFTLKIRSTKLEDSAMYFCARGSTGGIQPQHFGDGTRLSIL.

This clone was seen just once. J is TRBJ2-7 and V is TRBV11-2; D might be TRBD1 (6 bases). CDR1 is SGHAT and CDR2 is FQNNGV in the germline V gene. The V end was cut by 5 bases, the J end by 6 bases, with 8 bases between. The CDR3 length is 11 residues. The CDR3, as DNA: TGTGCCAGCAGCCAAGGGGGCGAGCAGTACTTC. This codes for CASSQGGEQYF.

The chain has TRBV29-1 and TRBJ2-7, with 7 bases matching TRBD1. Trimming took 2 bases from V and 3 from J; bases not matched to a gene: 7. Germline V gives CDR1 SQVTM, CDR2 ANQGSEA. The CDR3 has 14 amino acids. Here the CDR3 reads CSVERTGPIYEQYF. The CDR3 DNA reads TGCAGCGTTGAAAGGACAGGACCCATCTACGAGCAGTACTTC.

The rearrangement uses TRBV5-1 and TRBJ1-2, with 8 bases fitting TRBD1. Germline V gene data show CDR1 as SGHRS and CDR2 as YFSETQ. The J segment lost 4 bases and the V segment lost 6 bases, leaving 5 bases of the junction unmatched. The CDR3 length is 13 residues. The DNA for the CDR3 is TGCGCCAGCAAATCCGGGACAGGCTATGGCTACACCTTC. Its translation: CASKSGTGYGYTF.

This chain links TRBV2 with TRBJ2-5, with a tentative D call TRBD1 (5 bases). Germline V gives CDR1 SNHLY, CDR2 FYNNEI. The CDR3 runs 13 residues. Trimming took off 6 bases at V and 5 bases at J, with 13 bases between the two ends. The CDR3 sequence is CASRLFAGETQYF. CDR3 bases: TGTGCCAGCAGGCTATTTGCAGGGGAGACCCAGTACTTC.